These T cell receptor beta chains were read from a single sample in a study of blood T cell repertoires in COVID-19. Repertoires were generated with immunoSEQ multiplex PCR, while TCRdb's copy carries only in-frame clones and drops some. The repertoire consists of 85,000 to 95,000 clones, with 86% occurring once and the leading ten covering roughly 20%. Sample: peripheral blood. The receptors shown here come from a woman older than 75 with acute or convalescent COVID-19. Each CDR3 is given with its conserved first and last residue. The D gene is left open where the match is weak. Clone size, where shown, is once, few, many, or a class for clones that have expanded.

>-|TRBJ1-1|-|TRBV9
TGTGCCAGCAGCCCTGAGGGGAACACTGAAGCTTTCTTT
CASSPEGNTEAFF
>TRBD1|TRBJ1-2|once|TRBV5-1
TGCGCCACCTCACAGGGGAACTATGGCTACACCTTC
CATSQGNYGYTF
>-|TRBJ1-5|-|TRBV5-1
TGCGCCAGCAGCCTAAACGGGGGAAATCAGCCCCAGCATTTT
CASSLNGGNQPQHF
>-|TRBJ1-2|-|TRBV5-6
TGTGCCAGCAGCTTGGCGGGGGGGAATACCTTC
CASSLAGGNTF
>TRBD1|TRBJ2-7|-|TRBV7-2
TGTGCCAGCAGCTTAGGGACAGGGATGAAAGAGCAGTACTTC
CASSLGTGMKEQYF
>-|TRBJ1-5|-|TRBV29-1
TGCAGCGTTGCTGGAGAGGGAGGCAATCAGCCCCAGCATTTT
CSVAGEGGNQPQHF
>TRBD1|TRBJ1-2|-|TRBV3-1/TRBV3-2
TGTGCCAGCAGCCGTGACAGGGATAGAGGCTACACCTTC
CASSRDRDRGYTF
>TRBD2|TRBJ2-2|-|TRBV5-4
TGTGCCAGCAGCTCAGGGACTACGAACACCGGGGAGCTGTTTTTT
CASSSGTTNTGELFF
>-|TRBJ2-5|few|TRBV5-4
TGTGCCAGCAGCTCGAAACTAGGTCAGGCGGAGACCCAGTACTTC
CASSSKLGQAETQYF
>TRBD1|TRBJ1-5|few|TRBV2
TGTGCCAGCAGGGAGGGACAGCACAATCAGCCCCAGCATTTT
CASREGQHNQPQHF
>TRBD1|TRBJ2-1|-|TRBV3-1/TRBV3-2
TGTGCCAGCAGCCAAGATCGACAGGGGTGGAATGAGCAGTTCTTC
CASSQDRQGWNEQFF
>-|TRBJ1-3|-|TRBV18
TGTGCCAGCTCACCGAACAGGGCTAATATCGGAAACACCATATATTTT
CASSPNRANIGNTIYF
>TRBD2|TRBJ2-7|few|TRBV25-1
TGTGCCAGCAGTGAGGGGCGGGGGGGTGACTACGAGCAGTACTTC
CASSEGRGGDYEQYF
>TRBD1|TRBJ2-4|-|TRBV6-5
TGTGCCAGCAGTTACTCCCTACAGGGGGGCAAAAACATTCAGTACTTT
CASSYSLQGGKNIQYF
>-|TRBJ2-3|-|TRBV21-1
TGTGCCAGCAGCGGGGGAGGTTCTACGGTGGATACGCAGTATTTT
CASSGGGSTVDTQYF
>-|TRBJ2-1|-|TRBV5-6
TGTGCCAGCAGCCCCCGAGGCGAGCGCTACAATGAGCAGTTCTTC
CASSPRGERYNEQFF
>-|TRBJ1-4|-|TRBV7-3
TGTGCCAGCAGCTCGGGGACTAATGAAAAACTGTTTTTT
CASSSGTNEKLFF